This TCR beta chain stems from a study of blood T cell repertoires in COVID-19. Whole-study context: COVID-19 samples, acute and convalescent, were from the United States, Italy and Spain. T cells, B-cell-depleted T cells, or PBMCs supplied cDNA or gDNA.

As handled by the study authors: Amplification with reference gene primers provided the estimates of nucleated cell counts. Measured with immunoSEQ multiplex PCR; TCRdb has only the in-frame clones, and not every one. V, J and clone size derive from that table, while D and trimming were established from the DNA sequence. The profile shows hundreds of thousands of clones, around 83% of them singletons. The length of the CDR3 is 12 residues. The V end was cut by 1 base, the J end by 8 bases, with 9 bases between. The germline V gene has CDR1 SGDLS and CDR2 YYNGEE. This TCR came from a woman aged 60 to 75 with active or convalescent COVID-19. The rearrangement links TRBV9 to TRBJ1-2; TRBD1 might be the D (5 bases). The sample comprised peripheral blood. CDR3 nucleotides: TGTGCCAGCAGCGTAAGGGGAGGGGGCTACACCTTC. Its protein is CASSVRGGGYTF. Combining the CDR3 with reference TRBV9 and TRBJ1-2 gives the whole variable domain DSGVTQTPKHLITATGQRVTLRCSPRSGDLSVYWYQQSLDQGLQFLIQYYNGEERAKGNILERFSAQQFPDLHSELNLSSLELGDSALYFCASSVRGGGYTFGSGTRLTVV.